The T cell receptor beta chain described here comes from a study of T cell repertoires in cytomegalovirus infection. Study information: Recently identified HLA-C-restricted CMV epitopes were used, and well-studied HLA-B-restricted CMV epitopes were used as well. Indications of both CMV infection and matching HLA type were provided by public TCR beta signatures. Findings of the study overall: Individuals carrying CMV plus the relevant HLA were identified by cumulative frequency of public TCR beta families. The response measured ex vivo was dominated by TCR beta clonotypes (HLA-C-restricted and CMV-specific).

V was shortened by 0 bases and J by 5 bases, with 8 bases between the two germline ends. CDR3 length equals 14 residues. On this clonotype itself: Its antigen is unidentified.

TCRdb re-called the reads with MiXCR, one entry per CDR3 protein. The sample includes 450,000 to 600,000 distinct CDR3 sequences, around 35% seen only once; the top ten take about 17%. This material consisted of cultured PBMCs, taken from culture after CMV antigen stimulation. The rearrangement joins TRBV12-3 or TRBV12-4 to TRBJ2-1, with D uncertain. This clonotype was sampled from a human donor in good health (CMV status not recorded). Some clones in this sample may be carry-over from other donors' samples. Here the CDR3 DNA reads TGTGCCAGCAGTTTAGCTACTCTGGACAATGAGCAGTTCTTC. As protein: CASSLATLDNEQFF.